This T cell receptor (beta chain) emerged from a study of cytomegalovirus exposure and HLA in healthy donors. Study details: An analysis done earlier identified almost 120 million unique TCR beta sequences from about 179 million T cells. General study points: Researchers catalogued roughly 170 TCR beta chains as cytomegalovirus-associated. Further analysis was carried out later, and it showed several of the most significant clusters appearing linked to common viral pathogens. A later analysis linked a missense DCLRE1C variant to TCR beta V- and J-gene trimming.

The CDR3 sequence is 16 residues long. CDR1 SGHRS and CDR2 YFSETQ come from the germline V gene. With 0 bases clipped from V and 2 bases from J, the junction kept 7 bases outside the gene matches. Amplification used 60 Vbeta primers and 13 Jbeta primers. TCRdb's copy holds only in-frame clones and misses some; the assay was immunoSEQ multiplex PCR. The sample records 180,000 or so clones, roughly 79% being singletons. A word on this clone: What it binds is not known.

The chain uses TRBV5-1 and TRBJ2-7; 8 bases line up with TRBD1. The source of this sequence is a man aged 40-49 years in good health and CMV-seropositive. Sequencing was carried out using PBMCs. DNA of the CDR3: TGCGCCAGCAGCTTGGGGGGGACAGGCCTTACCTACGAGCAGTACTTC. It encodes CASSLGGTGLTYEQYF.